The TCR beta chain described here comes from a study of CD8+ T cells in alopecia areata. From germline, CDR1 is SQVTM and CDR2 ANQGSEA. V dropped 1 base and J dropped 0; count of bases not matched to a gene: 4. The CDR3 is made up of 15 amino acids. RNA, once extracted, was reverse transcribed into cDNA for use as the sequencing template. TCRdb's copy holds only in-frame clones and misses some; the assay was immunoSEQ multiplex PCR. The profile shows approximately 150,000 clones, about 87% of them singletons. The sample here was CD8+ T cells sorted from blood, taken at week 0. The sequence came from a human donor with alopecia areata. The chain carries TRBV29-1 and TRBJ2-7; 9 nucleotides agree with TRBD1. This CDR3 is CSVEGGTGSSYEQYF. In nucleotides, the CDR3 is TGCAGCGTTGAAGGGGGGACAGGGAGCTCCTACGAGCAGTACTTC.